The entry below describes one T cell receptor beta chain. The antigen it binds to is not known. The germline V gene (reference sequence) supplies CDR1 MNHEY and CDR2 SMNVEV. V lost 4 bases and J lost 0 bases, and the count of bases not matched to a germline gene is 5. The CDR3 has 15 amino acids, counting the end cysteine and phenylalanine. The entry retains the CDR3 DNA only, 45 bases that are in frame from base 1. The data were taken from a study of cytomegalovirus exposure and HLA in healthy donors (dated by TCRdb to the late 2010s). Study-wide context: An earlier analysis of roughly 500 of the donors reported 250 to 350 Gb of sequence data and some 110 million unique TCR beta sequences obtained from around 180 million T cells. The T cell repertoires of several hundred subjects were profiled by immunosequencing and related to cytomegalovirus serostatus. Every repertoire in the discovery cohort had been generated on one and the same sequencing platform. Across some 400 genotyped donors of the cohort, an average of about 240,000 unique TCR beta nucleotide sequences per donor were sequenced, and approximately 19% of those sequences were non-productive. Typing coverage varied by locus: about 620-630 donors for A, B, C, DRB1 and DQB1; roughly 500 for DQA1; some 610 for DPA1; under 490 for DPB1. Both class I and class II loci were covered by HLA typing, at four-digit resolution. Because of strong linkage in the cohort, roughly five DR-DQ haplotypes were treated as single units for association and clustering. Of the 300 to 500 genotyped donors, 80% to 90% were placed in the genetic ancestry cluster associated with self-reported Caucasian donors. Donor age, sex, ethnicity and CMV serostatus were compiled alongside the repertoire data. To study patterns of TCR occurrence, a later analysis re-analyzed previously published TCR beta repertoires from 600 to 750 donors and added high-resolution HLA genotyping. To predict cytomegalovirus infection status, the study brought together high-throughput TCR immunosequencing, statistical association of individual TCRs with disease status, and machine learning. In the later analysis, no new phenotypic data were used to find candidate immune exposures; instead, reliance was placed on TCR beta sequences and their occurrence across donors. The study was designed to test whether signatures of past pathogen exposure could be identified by cataloging public T cell receptors. In a later genetic analysis, genome-wide SNP genotypes for about 65% of the roughly 700 donors were used, and that subset was treated as a discovery cohort. An earlier analysis of about 620 of the donors applied high-throughput TCR beta sequencing to assess whether each TCR beta V gene segment acted as functional or pseudogenic. An early release that covered fewer than 750 HLA-typed donors contained about 290 gigabases of sequencing data and approximately 85 million unique TCR sequences. Besides the first cohort of approximately 710 subjects, a separate validation cohort made up of 120 different subjects was used.

The library relied on the immunoSEQ multiplex PCR assay. For the multiplex PCR, a mixture combining 60 forward primers for TCR Vbeta segments and 13 reverse primers for TCR Jbeta segments was used. Amplification of the CDR3 region of rearranged TCR beta genes was performed with a multiplex PCR assay on genomic DNA. On the Illumina HiSeq System, the amplified TCR beta libraries were sequenced as 87-base-pair reads. In the authors' own workflow: In a later analysis, some 80 million unique TCR beta chains were counted across the approximately 620 repertoires, and around 10 million of these chains were shared by at least two donors. Raw reads were error-corrected and collapsed into unique sequences by a nearest-neighbor algorithm in which closely related sequences were merged to remove PCR and sequencing errors. V, D and J gene segments were assigned by aligning CDR3 sequences to IMGT reference sequences. For a sequence to be retained, a match of at least six nucleotides was required to both a V gene segment and a J gene segment. Rearrangements were called productive when the CDR3 lacked stop codons and stayed in frame with V and J; all others were non-productive. Following IMGT convention, CDR3 was defined as the stretch from the second conserved V-encoded cysteine up to the conserved J-encoded phenylalanine. Sequences without an unambiguous match to a single V gene segment were excluded from the earlier analysis of several hundred of the donors. In an earlier analysis of 450 to 750 of the donors, a V segment was called functional when productive rearrangements were above 56.7%, and segregating when the standard deviation between donors exceeded 5%. A statistical classification framework was built to diagnose cytomegalovirus status from the catalog of TCR beta chain sequences. A later analysis assigned V and J genes by comparing TCR nucleotide sequences with IMGT/GENE-DB human TR gene sequences. Using the TCRdist pipeline, a later analysis assigned CDR3 sequences along with most-parsimonious VDJ recombination scenarios. In a later analysis, each TCR beta chain was defined by its CDR3 amino acid sequence together with its V-gene family, and reads lacking a unique V-gene family were excluded. As a way to deal with suspected cross-contamination and a sequencing artifact, a later analysis dropped 450 to 600 nucleotide sequences that were highly shared and had low generation probability. In a later analysis, a clonal expansion index was calculated for each public chain from normalized within-repertoire ranks of inferred template counts. A later analysis computed generation probabilities with a VDJ recombination model fitted to out-of-frame rearrangements, and checked the results against IGoR. Hypergeometric tests were used in a later analysis to score TCR-TCR, TCR-HLA and TCR-CMV co-occurrence, with a repertoire-size bias correction applied to the TCR pairs. False discovery rates were estimated in a later analysis by permuting HLA or CMV assignments 20 times. In a later analysis, co-occurring TCRs were grouped using DBSCAN, and TCRdist sequence similarity was added for clustering within HLA-allele-positive subsets. For co-occurrence clustering, repertoires with fewer than 30,000 or more than 120,000 public chains were excluded, along with several repertoires with anomalous nucleotide sharing. In its TCRdb copy, this immuneACCESS table keeps in-frame sequences only and misses some clones. Where compared with another copy, unresolved V genes explain less than half of these, and the others have no known cause. D and trimming were read from the DNA, whereas the V and J calls and clone size are those reported in that table. The table kept for this sample lists around 120,000 clones. The top ten constitute under 0.7% of the sample.

The cohort comprised 666 healthy bone marrow donors. At the time of sampling, all cohort members were nominally healthy, though unrecorded immune exposures were likely present. The donor was CMV seronegative and belonged to the group of more than 300 seronegative cohort members. Each donor provided a peripheral blood sample, and peripheral blood mononuclear cells were used for TCR beta sequencing. The Qiagen DNeasy Blood Extraction Kit was used to extract genomic DNA from the blood cell samples. Broad study findings and their caveats: Most CMV-associated TCR beta chains appeared to be HLA-restricted in a later analysis, and the HLA associations seemed to be driven largely by CMV exposure. The earlier analysis of about 600 of the donors excluded 15 to 20 rarely observed V segments, including chromosome 9 orphons, because counts were too low. In an earlier analysis of more than 500 of the donors, most TCR beta V segments appeared in productive rearrangements about 87% or about 30% of the time, broadly matching IMGT annotations. The sequencing pipeline was judged likely to have produced a cluster of highly shared sequence variants as a technical artifact. The study gave a list of roughly 150 TCR beta chains associated with cytomegalovirus. According to the authors, the approach could potentially be generalized to other disease states and immunological phenotypes. In a later genetic analysis, a missense DCLRE1C variant was associated with V-gene and J-gene trimming of TCR beta chains, and the association was replicated in an independent cohort. While some public TCRs were present in many individuals, most TCR sequences turned up only very rarely across donors. When HLA alleles, especially DR and DQ, strongly co-occurred, TCR associations were difficult to assign to individual alleles. Some IMGT-functional V segments, including TRBV6-2 and TRBV6-3, could not be told apart with the 87-base-pair reads, so those segments were excluded. In a later analysis, 16,951 TCR beta sequences were associated with specific HLA alleles at a false discovery rate of 0.05. In vitro tests confirmed that a few of the cytomegalovirus-associated TCR beta chains recognize cytomegalovirus antigens. A later analysis found that TCR association rates varied across HLA loci, with DRB1 alleles showing the most associated TCRs and HLA-C alleles the fewest. In a later analysis, several top co-occurrence clusters were reported to appear linked to parvovirus B19, influenza, CMV and Epstein-Barr virus. CMV serostatus was the only immune exposure information available for the cohort. In both the original and validation cohorts, the classifier was reported to diagnose cytomegalovirus status with high specificity and sensitivity. Because some donors lacked HLA typing at each locus, the association tests relied only on the typed subset. A later analysis found that HLA-associated TCR beta chains were more clonally expanded and had lower generation probabilities than equally common non-associated chains. Linkage disequilibrium might explain the correlated functional status among segregating V segments, but an unknown experimental factor could not be ruled out. In a later genetic analysis, fewer N-insertions in productive TCRs were reported among donors in an Asian-associated ancestry cluster than the approximately 710-donor mean. Presence/absence analyses assumed roughly uniform sequencing depth across donors, an assumption that may not hold. A further reported finding was that TCR beta sequences accurately predicted the HLA-A and HLA-B alleles for most subjects in the first cohort. In this cohort, only TCR beta chains were sequenced, and detectable features were limited by the absence of alpha or paired-chain data.

The TCR was taken from a man aged 50 to 59 in good health and CMV-seronegative. The sample consisted of PBMCs. Recombination linked TRBV27 to TRBJ1-1, with 7 central nucleotides matching TRBD1. CDR3 loop: CASSSRQGLNTEAFF. The DNA reads TGTGCCAGCAGTTCCCGACAGGGATTGAACACTGAAGCTTTCTTT.